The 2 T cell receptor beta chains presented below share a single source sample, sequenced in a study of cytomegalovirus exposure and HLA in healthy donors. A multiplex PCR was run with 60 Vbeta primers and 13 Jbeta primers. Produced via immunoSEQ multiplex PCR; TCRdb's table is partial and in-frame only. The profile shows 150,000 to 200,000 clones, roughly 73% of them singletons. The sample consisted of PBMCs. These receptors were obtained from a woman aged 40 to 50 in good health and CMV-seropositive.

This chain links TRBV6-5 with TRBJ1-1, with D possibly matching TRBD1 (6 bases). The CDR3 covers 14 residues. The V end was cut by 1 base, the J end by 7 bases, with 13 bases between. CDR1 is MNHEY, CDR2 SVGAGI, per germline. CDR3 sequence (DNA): TGTGCCAGCAGTTACTTGGCATGGACAGATGAAGCTTTCTTT. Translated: CASSYLAWTDEAFF.

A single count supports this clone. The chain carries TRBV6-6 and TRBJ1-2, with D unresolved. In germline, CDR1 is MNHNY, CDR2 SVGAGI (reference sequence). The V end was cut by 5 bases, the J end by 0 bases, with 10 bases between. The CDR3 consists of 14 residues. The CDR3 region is CASSRREANYGYTF. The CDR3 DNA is TGTGCCAGCAGTCGTCGAGAAGCTAACTATGGCTACACCTTC.